One T cell receptor (beta chain) is described in this entry. This clone's antigen is unknown. There are no base qualities to consult, and no much larger clone falls within one base. Sample time point, as interpreted from the label and publication: baseline before first vaccination. Vaccinee samples came from UK trials COV001 and COV002, including a single-blind randomized controlled phase 2/3 trial of AZD1222 (ChAdOx1 nCoV-19) in healthy adults. Trial participant PBMC samples were collected at day 0 and day 28 after the second dose for TCRbeta chain sequencing. From cysteine to phenylalanine, the CDR3 is 14 amino acids long. The entry retains the CDR3 DNA only, 42 bases that are in frame from base 1. The germline V gene encodes CDR1 LNHNV and CDR2 YYDKDF (reference sequence). V drops 0 bases and J drops 8 bases, leaving 11 bases in between. This record comes from a study of T cell responses to AZD1222 COVID-19 vaccine (dated by TCRdb to 2020 to 2023). Study-wide context: Because spike-specific TCR depth and breadth did not differ between the two schedules, AZD1222 recipients who got a second dose at roughly 4 weeks were pooled with those who got a second dose at roughly 12 weeks. TCR sequencing covered 233 trial participants: 207 given two doses of AZD1222 and approximately 26 given two doses of MenACWY control vaccine. Trial participants were enrolled by age into subgroups of 18-55, 56-69 and 70-plus years, and 148, 28 and 57 TCR-sequenced participants, respectively, were included in these subgroups.

On the study overall, not on this receptor specifically: The 56-69-year group was small, and its depth increase did not reach significance, likely because of low power. A significant rise in spike-specific TCR breadth and depth was observed after two AZD1222 doses relative to day 0 and relative to MenACWY recipients. Vaccine-associated CD4 TCRs spanned the whole spike protein, with dominant responses in regions 160-218 and 743-854. Conclusions about previously exposed vaccinees are limited, since just a handful of AZD1222 recipients were seropositive for SARS-CoV-2 at baseline. Most participants were white British and females outnumbered males, and the authors suggested that clonal diversity may have been underestimated. Reportedly, close to half of the unique spike-specific TCRs recognized epitopes lying outside the regions that are mutated in the B.1.351 and B.1.1.7 variants. Because no day 14 peak-response samples were available, the repertoires could be characterized only after the peak T cell response.

The CDR3 regions of human TCRbeta chains were analyzed by immunosequencing. In the authors' own workflow: Repertoire TCRs were matched against a reference library of SARS-CoV-2-specific TCRs generated with the MIRA antigen-specificity platform. Breadth was defined as the fraction of unique TCRs that were SARS-CoV-2-associated. Depth was defined as the fraction of total T cells that were SARS-CoV-2-associated. Using the MIRA data, each spike-specific TCR was mapped to the spike region that the TCR reacts to and placed in a CD4 or CD8 class. Log10-transformed breadth and depth values were compared by one-way ANOVA with Sidak's multiple comparisons tests. TCRdb mirrors the immuneACCESS table, restricted to in-frame sequences. Some clones are absent from its copies; in checked studies, under half trace to an unresolved V gene, and the reason for the others is unknown. The V and J calls and the clone size are those of that table, but D and trimming were determined from the DNA. The sample yields roughly 81,000 clones; 80% to 90% were counted once. The ten largest clones take up more than 7% of the sample.

The TCR was taken from an adult in good health. The sequence joins TRBV15 to TRBJ1-5; 5 matching bases give a weak D call of TRBD1. The sample was peripheral blood, taken on day 0 of AZD1222 vaccination. CDR3 loop: CATSREGLSEPQHF. The bases read TGTGCCACCAGCAGAGAGGGGCTGTCGGAGCCCCAGCATTTT.